The 22 T cell receptor beta chains below come from one sample, sequenced in a study of shared clonotypes between healthy human individuals. The assay was immunoSEQ multiplex PCR, and TCRdb's table has in-frame clones only and misses some. This sample has approximately 480,000 clones, with about 80% found just once. The sequenced sample was PBMCs. The source is a woman between 35 and 50 years old in good health. Some clones in this sample may be carry-over from other donors' samples.

The rearrangement joins TRBV2 to TRBJ2-1; D may correspond to TRBD1 or TRBD2 (5 bases each). V was trimmed by 8 bases and J by 5 bases, leaving 16 bases between them. Germline CDR1 is SNHLY and CDR2 is FYNNEI. CDR3 length equals 14 residues. The CDR3 DNA reads TGTGCCAGCCCTAACCCCTCGGGGCACAATGAGCAGTTCTTC. Translating it yields CASPNPSGHNEQFF.

V gene TRBV2 combines with J gene TRBJ2-5; TRBD2 matches 8 bases. CDR1 and CDR2 (germline): SNHLY, FYNNEI. The CDR3 loop spans 15 amino acids. V was clipped by 6 bases and J by 5 bases; unmatched bases: 11. The CDR3 here is CASRRLAFPQETQYF. Here the CDR3 DNA reads TGTGCCAGCAGACGACTAGCGTTTCCCCAGGAGACCCAGTACTTC. The full variable domain, in which reference TRBV2 and TRBJ2-5 provide the parts outside the CDR3, is EPEVTQTPSHQVTQMGQEVILRCVPISNHLYFYWYRQILGQKVEFLVSFYNNEISEKSEIFDDQFSVERPDGSNFTLKIRSTKLEDSAMYFCASRRLAFPQETQYFGPGTRLLVL.

The chain recombines TRBV16 with TRBJ2-4, with D perhaps matching TRBD1 (6 bases). Trimming shortened V by 2 bases and J by 12 bases, and 17 bases separated the two germline ends. The CDR3 loop spans 14 amino acids. CDR1 is KGHSY and CDR2 is FQNENV in the germline V gene. The CDR3 loop is CASSQTGGYGTQYF. The CDR3 DNA reads TGTGCCAGCAGCCAAACTGGGGGCTATGGGACTCAGTACTTC.

The rearrangement links TRBV6-5 to TRBJ2-5; no clear D gene. CDR3 length: 13 residues. The ends were cut back, 0 bases at V and 1 base at J, with 3 bases in the middle. The germline V gene has CDR1 MNHEY and CDR2 SVGAGI. The CDR3 loop is CASSYSIQETQYF. The CDR3, as DNA: TGTGCCAGCAGTTACTCTATCCAAGAGACCCAGTACTTC.

This clone was recorded a few times. CDR3 protein: CASSEGTPGGYTF. For the CDR3, the DNA is TGTGCCAGCAGTGAAGGGACACCGGGAGGCTACACCTTC. The genes are TRBV2 and TRBJ1-2; possible D gene TRBD1, 5 bases. This CDR3 is built from 13 residues. Germline lookup yields CDR1 SNHLY and CDR2 FYNNEI. Trimming took off 1 base at V and 8 bases at J, with 11 bases between the two ends.

This rearrangement joins TRBV11-2 to TRBJ2-7; 14 bases fit TRBD2. Looked up from germline, CDR1 is SGHAT and CDR2 is FQNNGV. The J segment lost 7 bases and the V segment lost 5 bases, leaving 13 bases of the junction unmatched. The CDR3 runs 17 residues. CDR3 region: CASSLRARGLAGVEQYF. CDR3 nucleotide sequence: TGTGCCAGCAGCCTCCGAGCTCGGGGACTAGCGGGAGTAGAGCAGTACTTC.

Ten or more counts support this clone. The rearrangement joins TRBV7-2 to TRBJ2-7, with unresolved D. The CDR3 length is 13 residues. The germline V and J ends were trimmed by 4 bases and 6 bases, with 13 bases remaining between them. The germline CDR1 and CDR2 sequences are SGHTA and FQGNSA. CDR3 amino acids: CASSSSYRSEQYF. The CDR3 DNA is TGTGCCAGCAGCTCCTCATACCGCTCCGAGCAGTACTTC.

The genes are TRBV4-1 and TRBJ2-7; maybe TRBD1 (5 bases). Between the trimmed V and J ends, which lost 0 bases and 0 bases, there was a span of 12 bases. The length of the CDR3 is 16 residues. The germline V gene encodes CDR1 MGHRA and CDR2 YSYEKL. The CDR3 DNA reads as TGCGCCAGCAGCCAAGATAGGGCAGGGAACTCCTACGAGCAGTACTTC. Amino acids: CASSQDRAGNSYEQYF.

The rearrangement uses TRBV28 and TRBJ2-2; D gene ambiguous. Germline-derived CDR1 and CDR2 are MDHEN and SYDVKM. V was pared by 7 bases and J by 6 bases, with 12 bases between. The CDR3 length is 13 residues. CDR3 in amino acids: CASKTNSPGELFF. CDR3 DNA: TGTGCCAGCAAAACTAACTCGCCCGGGGAGCTGTTTTTT. The full variable domain, completed using reference TRBV28 and TRBJ2-2, is DVKVTQSSRYLVKRTGEKVFLECVQDMDHENMFWYRQDPGLGLRLIYFSYDVKMKEKGDIPEGYSVSREKKERFSLILESASTNQTSMYLCASKTNSPGELFFGEGSRLTVL.

The V and J genes are TRBV9 and TRBJ2-7; D ambiguous. This CDR3 has 14 residues. Looked up from germline, CDR1 is SGDLS and CDR2 is YYNGEE. The V end lost 1 base, the J end lost 2 bases, and 10 bases lay between the germline ends. CDR3 in amino acids: CASSVTQQPYEQYF. Written as DNA, the CDR3 is TGTGCCAGCAGCGTAACTCAACAGCCCTACGAGCAGTACTTC. Complete variable domain (other parts from reference TRBV9 and TRBJ2-7): DSGVTQTPKHLITATGQRVTLRCSPRSGDLSVYWYQQSLDQGLQFLIQYYNGEERAKGNILERFSAQQFPDLHSELNLSSLELGDSALYFCASSVTQQPYEQYFGPGTRLTVT.

The rearrangement links TRBV9 to TRBJ1-1; D is possibly TRBD1 (5 bases). The CDR3 spans 14 residues. V lost 0 bases to trimming and J lost 1 base, with 7 bases between them. Germline loops: CDR1 SGDLS, CDR2 YYNGEE. The DNA for the CDR3 is TGTGCCAGCAGCGTAGGAGGGGAGAACACTGAAGCTTTCTTT. Protein product: CASSVGGENTEAFF.

The CDR3 loop reads CSALGDETQYF. DNA for the CDR3: TGCAGTGCCCTGGGTGATGAGACCCAGTACTTC. The V and J genes are TRBV20-1 and TRBJ2-5; D ambiguous. The CDR3 loop spans 11 amino acids. With 6 bases removed from V and 5 bases from J, the gap between germline ends came to 10 bases. CDR1 DFQATT and CDR2 SNEGSKA come from the germline V gene (reference sequence).

The chain links TRBV4-1 to TRBJ2-5; D is undetermined. The CDR3 is made up of 15 amino acids. CDR1 is MGHRA, CDR2 YSYEKL, per germline. Trimming pared 1 base from V and 2 bases from J, leaving 11 bases between. CDR3 sequence reads: CASSQGVGRQETQYF. CDR3 in DNA: TGCGCCAGCAGCCAAGGGGTTGGGCGACAAGAGACCCAGTACTTC.

The chain carries TRBV10-3 and TRBJ2-2; 15 bases are shared with TRBD2. With 6 bases clipped from V and 5 bases from J, the junction kept 13 bases outside the gene matches. Per germline, CDR1 ENHRY and CDR2 SYGVKD. The CDR3 has 19 residues. The CDR3 protein is CAIRESGTSGRRGTGELFF. The CDR3 DNA reads TGTGCCATCAGGGAATCCGGGACTAGCGGGAGGAGAGGTACCGGGGAGCTGTTTTTT.

The J gene is TRBJ2-7, the V gene TRBV6-1; the match to TRBD2 covers 13 bases. The CDR3 covers 15 residues. Germline values: CDR1 MNHNS, CDR2 SASEGT. V was clipped by 7 bases and J by 9 bases; unmatched bases: 12. CDR3 in amino acids: CASNPTGTSGMGQYF. In nucleotides, the CDR3 is TGTGCCAGCAACCCGACCGGGACTAGCGGGATGGGGCAGTACTTC.

The J gene is TRBJ1-2, the V gene TRBV5-6; TRBD1 agrees at 8 bases. The germline V gene has CDR1 SGHDT and CDR2 YYEEEE. This CDR3 has 13 residues. V was clipped by 4 bases and J by 6 bases; unmatched bases: 5. CDR3 sequence (DNA): TGTGCCAGCAGCACTGGGACAGGAGATGGCTACACCTTC. This encodes CASSTGTGDGYTF.

J is TRBJ1-5 and V is TRBV30; no clear D. CDR3 size: 15 residues. Germline CDR1 is GTSNPN and CDR2 is SVGIG (reference sequence). Trimming shortened V by 2 bases and J by 0 bases, and 11 bases separated the two germline ends. The CDR3 loop reads CAWSRGAFSNQPQHF. Here the CDR3 DNA reads TGTGCCTGGAGTCGAGGTGCATTTAGCAATCAGCCCCAGCATTTT.

The chain carries TRBV5-6 and TRBJ2-7; D remains ambiguous. CDR1 is SGHDT and CDR2 is YYEEEE in the germline V gene. The length of the CDR3 is 15 residues. The ends were cut back, 0 bases at V and 6 bases at J, with 16 bases in the middle. The CDR3, as DNA: TGTGCCAGCAGCTTGGGTCCACGAGGCTCGCGCGAGCAGTACTTC. Its protein product is CASSLGPRGSREQYF.

J is TRBJ1-5 and V is TRBV6-1; 7 bases are shared with TRBD1. Germline trimming cut 5 bases from V and 7 bases from J; bases unmatched to any gene: 5. CDR3 length: 13 residues. The germline V gene has CDR1 MNHNS and CDR2 SASEGT. The CDR3 region is CASSLDRWQPQHF. The DNA of the CDR3 is TGTGCCAGCAGTTTGGACAGGTGGCAGCCCCAGCATTTT.

V and J are TRBV7-2 and TRBJ2-5, with D tentatively TRBD2 (7 bases). CDR1 is SGHTA, CDR2 FQGNSA, per germline. The V gene lost 0 bases and the J gene lost 2 bases, with 13 bases spanning the gap. The CDR3 has 16 residues. The CDR3 sequence: CASSLAAGAVQETQYF. Written as DNA, the CDR3 is TGTGCCAGCAGCTTAGCTGCGGGGGCCGTACAAGAGACCCAGTACTTC.

This chain uses TRBV27 with TRBJ1-6, with a possible D match to TRBD1 (5 bases). The length of the CDR3 is 15 residues. Trimming shortened V by 5 bases and J by 2 bases, and 10 bases separated the two germline ends. The germline gives CDR1 MNHEY, CDR2 SMNVEV (reference sequence). The chain's CDR3 is CASSATVTYNSPLHF. The DNA for the CDR3 is TGTGCCAGCAGTGCGACAGTCACCTATAATTCACCCCTCCACTTT.

This chain joins TRBV29-1 and TRBJ2-5; 7 bases map to TRBD2. The CDR3 loop spans 11 amino acids. Germline V lookup: CDR1 SQVTM, CDR2 ANQGSEA. V lost 6 bases and J lost 5; bases outside the gene matches: 3. CDR3 sequence reads: CSVGEGETQYF. The DNA for the CDR3 is TGCAGCGTAGGGGAGGGGGAGACCCAGTACTTC.